This T cell receptor beta chain was sequenced for a study of shared clonotypes between healthy human individuals (dated by TCRdb to 2018 to 2020). For context, the study as a whole: A couple of women and a few men aged 18 to 49 years were included in the cohort. For each donor, CD4 naive and CD4 memory were each given three plates, CD8 naive was given two plates, and CD8 memory was given one plate. Blood TCR repertoires of five healthy adults were deeply sequenced to estimate repertoire size and the extent of clonotype sharing between individuals. To increase sequencing depth and limit assay-specific biases, TCR repertoire library preparation and sequencing were carried out by different laboratories using diverse techniques. Between about 0.9 and 8.9 billion PBMCs per donor were obtained by leukapheresis. Overall study results and their limits: Based on pairwise subsampling, the degree of clonotype sharing among donors was expected to be affected by sequencing depth. Sampling was restricted to blood, and TCR repertoires in tissues likely differ from the TCR repertoires found in blood. Rarefaction of sorted-subset datasets indicated incomplete sequencing despite the large sequencing depth. Estimated clonotype richness was generally larger for naive than for memory subsets. The genetic and exposure-history diversity represented was limited by the small number of donors. Compared with non-shared clonotypes, clonotypes shared by all four sorted-subset donors had higher generation probabilities. Sharing across a few donors was observed for approximately 5% of naive CD4, 3% to 3.5% of naive CD8, 2.3% of memory CD4, and roughly 0.43% of memory CD8 clonotypes.

The donors were healthy, HIV-negative adults who had no recently reported acute infections or vaccinations. Every donor was a Caucasian adult residing in Nashville, Tennessee, USA. CD4+ T cells were enriched through magnetic negative selection, after which naive cells were positively selected on CD45RA and the remaining negative fraction served as the memory subset. Blood was collected by leukapheresis, and PBMCs were isolated by Ficoll-Histopaque density gradient centrifugation and then cryopreserved in liquid nitrogen vapor phase. Analytical flow cytometry was used to check the purity and quantity of every magnetically sorted T cell population. From each sorted fraction, genomic DNA was isolated and quantified by UV absorbance on a Nanodrop 2000c. Trimming at the junction amounts to 9 bases on V and 1 base on J, and the germline ends lie 15 bases apart. Reading the germline V gene gives CDR1 SNHLY and CDR2 FYNNEI. The CDR3 contains 14 residues, cysteine and phenylalanine counted. Of the read, only the CDR3 DNA is kept; its 42 bases are in frame from base 1.

Concerning this clone itself: No cognate antigen has been identified for it. No base-level quality is on record; no much larger clone is a single base apart.

Using the deep immunoSEQ assay, TCR CDR3 regions were amplified from genomic DNA by multiplex PCR. For each cell subset, the extracted genomic DNA was distributed evenly across all wells of several immunoSEQ 96-well plates, and each plate served as one replicate. Each replicate PCR for sorted subsets received roughly 0.2 ug genomic DNA, equal to tens of thousands of T cell genomes. Purified libraries were measured with a Qubit 3.0 fluorometer, size-checked on a Bioanalyzer 2100, and measured again with the KAPA Library Quantification kit. Every immunoSEQ 96-well plate was sequenced on a dedicated single-read 150-cycle Illumina NextSeq 550 flow cell. In the original analysis: Because the immunoSEQ output held only junctional sequences and lacked quality scores, the filtering could not match the filtering applied to full-length reads. To assign V/J genes and CDR3, sequences were annotated using PyIR, a Python wrapper for IgBLAST v1.9, with IMGT germline references. Reads were removed for weak V/J assignments (E-value above 1e-6), missing CDR3, stop codons, out-of-frame junctions, or ambiguous translated residues. V3J clonotypes were defined as sequences sharing an identical inferred V gene, J gene, and CDR3 amino acid sequence. Percentage overlap between repertoires was computed as shared unique clonotypes divided by the size of the smaller repertoire. Three approaches were used to assess repertoire richness: RTK rarefaction, the Chao1 estimator, and Recon v2.1 estimates of unobserved clonotypes. OLGA was used to compute generation probabilities for all TCRbeta clonotypes that the gDNA method yielded from several donors. TCRdb mirrors the immuneACCESS table, restricted to in-frame sequences. Some clones are absent from its copies; in checked studies, under half trace to an unresolved V gene, and the reason for the others is unknown. For V, J and clone size, that table is used; D and trimming come from the DNA. The sample includes around 2,000,000 clones, with 85% to 95% observed a single time. The ten largest make up 0.1% to 0.15% of the sample.

The V and J segments used are TRBV2 and TRBJ2-5; the D gene is not confidently resolved. The clonotype was recovered from a man aged 18 to 30 in good health. The sequenced sample consisted of naive CD4+ T cells sorted from blood. The cell subset or site label corresponds to: CD45RA+ positively selected. For the CDR3, the sequence is CARRWGMSQETQYF. The bases read TGTGCCAGACGGTGGGGTATGAGCCAAGAGACCCAGTACTTC.